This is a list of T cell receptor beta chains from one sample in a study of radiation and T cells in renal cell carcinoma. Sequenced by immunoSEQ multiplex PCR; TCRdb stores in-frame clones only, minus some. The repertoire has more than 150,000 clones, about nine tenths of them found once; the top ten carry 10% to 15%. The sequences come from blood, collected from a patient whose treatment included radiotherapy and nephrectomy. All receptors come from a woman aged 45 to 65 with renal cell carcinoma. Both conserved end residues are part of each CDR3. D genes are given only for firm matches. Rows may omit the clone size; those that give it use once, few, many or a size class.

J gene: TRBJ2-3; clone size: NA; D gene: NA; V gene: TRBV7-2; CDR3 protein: CASSLPVPDTQYF; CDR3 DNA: TGTGCCAGCAGCTTACCCGTCCCAGATACGCAGTATTTT
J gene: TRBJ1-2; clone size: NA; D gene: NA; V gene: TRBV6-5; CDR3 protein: CASSYDRTYGYTF; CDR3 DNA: TGTGCCAGCAGTTACGACAGGACCTATGGCTACACCTTC
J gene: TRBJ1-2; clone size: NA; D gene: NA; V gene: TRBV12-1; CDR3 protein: CASRSTGTGNVKGGYTF; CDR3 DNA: TGTGCCAGCAGATCAACCGGGACAGGGAACGTTAAGGGCGGCTACACCTTC
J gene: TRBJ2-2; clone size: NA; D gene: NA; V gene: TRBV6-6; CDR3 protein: CASSTAGVPGELFF; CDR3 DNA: TGTGCCAGCAGCACTGCTGGGGTCCCCGGGGAGCTGTTTTTT
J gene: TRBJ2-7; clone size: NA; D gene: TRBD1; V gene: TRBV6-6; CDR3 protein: CASSTRQGSGQYF; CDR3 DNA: TGTGCCAGCAGTACGCGACAGGGAAGCGGGCAGTACTTC
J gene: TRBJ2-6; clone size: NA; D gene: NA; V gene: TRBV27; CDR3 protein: CASTKMVSSSGANVLTF; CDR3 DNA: TGTGCCAGCACCAAAATGGTGTCCTCTTCTGGGGCCAACGTCCTGACTTTC
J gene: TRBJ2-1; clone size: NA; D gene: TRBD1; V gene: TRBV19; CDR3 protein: CASRGRGPYEQFF; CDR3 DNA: TGTGCCAGCCGGGGTAGGGGGCCGTATGAGCAGTTCTTC
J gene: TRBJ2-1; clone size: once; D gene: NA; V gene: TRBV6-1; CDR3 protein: CATFSGDSENEQFF; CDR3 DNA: TGTGCCACCTTCTCGGGAGATTCGGAGAATGAGCAGTTCTTC
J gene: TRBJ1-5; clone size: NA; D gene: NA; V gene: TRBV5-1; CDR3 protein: CASSLDVGVDQPQHF; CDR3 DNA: TGCGCCAGCAGCTTGGATGTGGGGGTGGATCAGCCCCAGCATTTT
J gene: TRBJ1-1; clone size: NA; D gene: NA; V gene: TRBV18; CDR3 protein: CASSPGRSANTEAFF; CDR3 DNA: TGTGCCAGCTCACCTGGTCGGAGCGCGAACACTGAAGCTTTCTTT
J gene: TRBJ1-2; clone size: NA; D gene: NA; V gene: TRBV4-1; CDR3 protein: CASSHRGGGGYTF; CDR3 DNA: TGCGCCAGCAGCCATAGGGGCGGGGGCGGCTACACCTTC
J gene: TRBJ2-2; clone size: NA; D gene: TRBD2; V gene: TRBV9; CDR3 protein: CASGGLAGYPGRANTGELFF; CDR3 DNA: TGTGCCAGCGGGGGACTAGCGGGGTACCCAGGGCGTGCGAACACCGGGGAGCTGTTTTTT
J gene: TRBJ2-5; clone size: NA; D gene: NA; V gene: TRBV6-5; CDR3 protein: CASSRDSQETQYF; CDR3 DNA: TGTGCCAGCAGCCGGGACTCCCAAGAGACCCAGTACTTC
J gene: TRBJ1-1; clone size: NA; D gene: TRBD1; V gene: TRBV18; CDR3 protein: CASSPDRVPVGTEAFF; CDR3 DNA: TGTGCCAGCTCACCGGACAGGGTCCCTGTCGGCACTGAAGCTTTCTTT
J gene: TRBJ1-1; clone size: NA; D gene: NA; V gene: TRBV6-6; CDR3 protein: CASRTGWRNEAFF; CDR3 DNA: TGTGCCTCTCGGACGGGGTGGCGGAATGAAGCTTTCTTT
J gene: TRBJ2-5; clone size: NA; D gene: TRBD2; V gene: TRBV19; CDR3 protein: CASSIRQLAGGKETQYF; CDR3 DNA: TGTGCCAGTAGTATCCGCCAACTAGCGGGGGGGAAAGAGACCCAGTACTTC
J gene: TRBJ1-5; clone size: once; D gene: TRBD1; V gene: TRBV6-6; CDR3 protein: CASRRGQDDQPQHF; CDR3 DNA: TGTGCCAGCAGGAGAGGACAGGACGATCAGCCCCAGCATTTT
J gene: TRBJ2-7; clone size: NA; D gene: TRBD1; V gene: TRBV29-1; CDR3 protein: CSVGRQGAGEQYF; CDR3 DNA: TGCAGCGTCGGTCGACAGGGGGCCGGCGAGCAGTACTTC
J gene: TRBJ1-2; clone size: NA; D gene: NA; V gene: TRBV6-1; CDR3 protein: CASSDPGGYYGYTF; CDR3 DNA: TGTGCCAGCAGTGATCCCGGGGGCTACTATGGCTACACCTTC
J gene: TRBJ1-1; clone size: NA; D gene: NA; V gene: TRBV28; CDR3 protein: CASSLEQGKAFF; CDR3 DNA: TGTGCCAGCAGTTTAGAACAGGGAAAGGCTTTCTTT
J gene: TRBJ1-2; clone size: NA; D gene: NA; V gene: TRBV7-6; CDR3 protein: CASSPSGVTNYGYTF; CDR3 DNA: TGTGCCAGCAGCCCCTCGGGAGTCACAAACTATGGCTACACCTTC
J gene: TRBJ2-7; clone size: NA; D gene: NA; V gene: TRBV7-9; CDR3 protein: CASRGPGGISYEQYF; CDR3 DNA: TGTGCCAGCAGGGGACCGGGCGGGATCTCCTACGAGCAGTACTTC
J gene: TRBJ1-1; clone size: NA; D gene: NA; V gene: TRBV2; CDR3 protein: CASSHGRGWNTEAFF; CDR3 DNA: TGTGCCAGCAGTCACGGGCGGGGTTGGAACACTGAAGCTTTCTTT
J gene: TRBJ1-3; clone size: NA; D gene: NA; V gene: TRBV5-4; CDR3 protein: CASSLDLPGNTIYF; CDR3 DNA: TGTGCCAGCAGCTTGGACCTCCCTGGAAACACCATATATTTT
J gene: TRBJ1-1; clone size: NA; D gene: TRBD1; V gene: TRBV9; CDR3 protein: CASSVDQGGREAFF; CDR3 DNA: TGTGCCAGCAGCGTAGACCAGGGGGGAAGAGAAGCTTTCTTT
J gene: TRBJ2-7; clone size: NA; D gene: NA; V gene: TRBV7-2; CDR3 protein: CASSPRVSYEQYF; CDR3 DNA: TGTGCCAGCAGCCCAAGGGTCTCCTACGAGCAGTACTTC
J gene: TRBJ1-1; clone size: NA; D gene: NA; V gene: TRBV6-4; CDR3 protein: CASSDAARLMNTEAFF; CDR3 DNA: TGTGCCAGCAGTGACGCTGCAAGGCTAATGAACACTGAAGCTTTCTTT
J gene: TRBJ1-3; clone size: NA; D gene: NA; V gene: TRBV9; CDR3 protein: CASSVLGDTIYF; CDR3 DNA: TGTGCCAGCAGCGTATTGGGGGACACCATATATTTT
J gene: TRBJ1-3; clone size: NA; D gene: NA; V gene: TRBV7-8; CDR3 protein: CASSIKQGYSGNTIYF; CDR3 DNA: TGTGCCAGCAGCATCAAACAGGGATACTCTGGAAACACCATATATTTT
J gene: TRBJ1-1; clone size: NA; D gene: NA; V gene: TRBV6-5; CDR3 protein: CASGTTGNTEAFF; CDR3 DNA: TGTGCCAGCGGAACGACAGGGAACACTGAAGCTTTCTTT
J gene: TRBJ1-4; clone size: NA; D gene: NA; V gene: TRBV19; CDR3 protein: CASSLAHRGVEKLFF; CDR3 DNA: TGTGCCAGTAGCCTGGCCCACCGGGGCGTCGAAAAACTGTTTTTT
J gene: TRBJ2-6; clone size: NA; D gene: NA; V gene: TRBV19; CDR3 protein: CASSILRDYSGANVLTF; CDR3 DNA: TGTGCCAGTAGTATACTCAGAGATTACTCTGGGGCCAACGTCCTGACTTTC
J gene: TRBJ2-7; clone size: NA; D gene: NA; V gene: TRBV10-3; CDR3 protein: CAISGRRGASYEQYF; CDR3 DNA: TGTGCCATCAGTGGACGCCGAGGAGCCTCCTACGAGCAGTACTTC
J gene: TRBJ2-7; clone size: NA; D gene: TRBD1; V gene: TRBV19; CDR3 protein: CASSRTGTYEQYF; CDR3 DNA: TGTGCCAGTAGTAGGACAGGAACCTACGAGCAGTACTTC
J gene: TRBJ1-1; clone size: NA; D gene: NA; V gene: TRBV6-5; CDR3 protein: CASSYGGAQIEAFF; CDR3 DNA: TGTGCCAGCAGTTACGGGGGGGCGCAAATTGAAGCTTTCTTT
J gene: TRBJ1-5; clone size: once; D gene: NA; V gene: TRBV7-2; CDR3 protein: CASSWAWGSNQPQHF; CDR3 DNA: TGTGCCAGCAGCTGGGCATGGGGAAGCAATCAGCCCCAGCATTTT
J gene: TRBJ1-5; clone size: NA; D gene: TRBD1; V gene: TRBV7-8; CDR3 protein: CASSLLDRVRNQPQHF; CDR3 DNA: TGTGCCAGCAGCTTATTGGACAGGGTCCGCAATCAGCCCCAGCATTTT
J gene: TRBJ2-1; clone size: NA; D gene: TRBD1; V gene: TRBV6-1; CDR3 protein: CASGEGAGYNEQFF; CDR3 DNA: TGTGCCAGCGGTGAGGGGGCTGGTTACAATGAGCAGTTCTTC
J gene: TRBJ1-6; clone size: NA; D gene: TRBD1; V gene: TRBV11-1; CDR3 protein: CASSAIYDRGNSDNSPLHF; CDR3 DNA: TGTGCCAGCAGCGCTATATATGACAGGGGGAATTCCGATAATTCACCCCTCCACTTT
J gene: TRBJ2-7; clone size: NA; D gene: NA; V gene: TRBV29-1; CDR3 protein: CSACIVSGGTFGEQYF; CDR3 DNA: TGCAGCGCCTGTATAGTAAGTGGTGGAACATTTGGGGAGCAGTACTTC
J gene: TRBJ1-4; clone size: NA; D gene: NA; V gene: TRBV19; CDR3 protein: CASKVIEAGFEKLFF; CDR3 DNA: TGTGCCAGTAAGGTAATTGAAGCAGGCTTCGAAAAACTGTTTTTT